This T cell receptor (beta chain) was retrieved from a study of PD-1 blockade in classical Hodgkin lymphoma. Some clones are missing from TCRdb's copy, which holds only in-frame ones; the method was immunoSEQ multiplex PCR. The top ten clones hold 17% of a sample with tens of thousands of clones, roughly 78% of them seen once. All trial patients relapsed after autologous stem cell transplantation. In its sample, this clone was seen a few times. This CDR3 has 15 residues. CDR1 is SGHTS, CDR2 YDEGEE, per germline. V lost 4 bases and J lost 2; bases outside the gene matches: 4. The sequencing used peripheral blood mononuclear cells (PBMCs), collected before the second cycle of nivolumab. The V call is TRBV5-8, the J call TRBJ2-1; TRBD1 matches 9 bases. The TCR originated in a human donor with classical Hodgkin lymphoma. The CDR3 here is CASSTGQGPYNEQFF. The CDR3 region has the DNA TGTGCCAGCAGCACAGGACAGGGGCCCTACAATGAGCAGTTCTTC.